Below are 10 T cell receptor beta chains sequenced from a single sample in a study of T cell responses to AZD1222 COVID-19 vaccine. Method: immunoSEQ multiplex PCR; TCRdb's copy keeps in-frame clones and lacks some. Here the sample spans more than 95,000 clones, around 83% being singletons. Sequencing was performed on peripheral blood, taken 28 days after the second AZD1222 dose. These receptors were taken from an adult who received the AZD1222 COVID-19 vaccine.

The V and J genes are TRBV5-1 and TRBJ1-6; D unresolved. Trimming took 3 bases from V and 3 from J, leaving 13 bases between them. Germline V gives CDR1 SGHRS, CDR2 YFSETQ. The CDR3 is 16 amino acids. The CDR3 nucleotides read TGCGCCAGCAGCTCCCCGGCCGGAGGCTATAATTCACCCCTCCACTTT. It translates to CASSSPAGGYNSPLHF. Variable domain in full (rest from reference TRBV5-1 and TRBJ1-6): KAGVTQTPRYLIKTRGQQVTLSCSPISGHRSVSWYQQTPGQGLQFLFEYFSETQRNKGNFPGRFSGRQFSNSRSEMNVSTLELGDSALYLCASSSPAGGYNSPLHFGNGTRLTVT.

For the CDR3, the DNA is TGTGCCAGCAGCTTAGTTGGGGCGGCCGGGAACACCGGGGAGCTGTTTTTT. Protein sequence: CASSLVGAAGNTGELFF. The chain recombines TRBV7-9 with TRBJ2-2; D possibly corresponds to TRBD1 (5 bases). CDR1 and CDR2 from the germline V gene are SEHNR and FQNEAQ (reference sequence). The CDR3 is made up of 17 amino acids. V was cut by 1 base and J by 1 base, with 13 bases left in between. Complete variable domain (other parts from reference TRBV7-9 and TRBJ2-2): DTGVSQNPRHKITKRGQNVTFRCDPISEHNRLYWYRQTLGQGPEFLTYFQNEAQLEKSRLLSDRFSAERPKGSFSTLEIQRTEQGDSAMYLCASSLVGAAGNTGELFFGEGSRLTVL.

The J gene is TRBJ1-5, the V gene TRBV6-5; D gene uncertain. Per the germline V gene, CDR1 is MNHEY and CDR2 is SVGAGI. The length of the CDR3 is 14 residues. Trimming shortened V by 7 bases and J by 2 bases, and 12 bases separated the two germline ends. The chain's CDR3 is CASTTGVGNQPQHF. CDR3 in DNA: TGTGCCAGCACCACCGGGGTGGGCAATCAGCCCCAGCATTTT.

The rearrangement uses TRBV10-1 and TRBJ1-2; TRBD1 aligns across 8 bases. J lost 7 bases, V lost 4 bases, and 8 bases had no gene match. Germline V gives CDR1 WNHNN, CDR2 SYGVQD (reference sequence). The CDR3 has 14 residues. This CDR3 is CASSAGQGVSGYTF. In DNA, the CDR3 is TGCGCCAGCAGTGCTGGACAGGGTGTATCTGGCTACACCTTC.

The chain is built from TRBV28 and TRBJ2-3, with D possibly being TRBD1 or TRBD2 (5 bases each). The V end was cut by 2 bases, the J end by 7 bases, with 16 bases between. Germline V gene lookup returns CDR1 MDHEN and CDR2 SYDVKM. CDR3 length equals 15 residues. The CDR3, as DNA: TGTGCCAGCAGTTTAATTGGGGCGTGGGGGAATACGCAGTATTTT. Its protein is CASSLIGAWGNTQYF.

The table lists this clone with a count of one. This chain uses TRBV2 with TRBJ2-5; 12 bases are a match to TRBD2. With V trimmed by 5 bases and J by 3 bases, 4 bases remained unmatched. The CDR3 totals 15 residues. The germline V gene encodes CDR1 SNHLY and CDR2 FYNNEI. CDR3 DNA: TGTGCCAGCAGTTTCAGACTAGCGGGGGAAGAGACCCAGTACTTC. Translated: CASSFRLAGEETQYF.

The chain has TRBV30 and TRBJ2-7; 11 bases align to TRBD2. The CDR3 loop spans 14 amino acids. Germline CDR1 is GTSNPN and CDR2 is SVGIG (reference sequence). Trimming took 1 base from V and 3 from J; bases not matched to a gene: 2. For the CDR3, the DNA is TGTGCCTGGAGTGATGGGACTAGCGGCTACGAGCAGTACTTC. This translates into CAWSDGTSGYEQYF. Full variable domain (remainder filled in from reference TRBV30 and TRBJ2-7): SQTIHQWPATLVQPVGSPLSLECTVEGTSNPNLYWYRQAAGRGLQLLFYSVGIGQISSEVPQNLSASRPQDRQFILSSKKLLLSDSGFYLCAWSDGTSGYEQYFGPGTRLTVT.

This clone was seen once. This chain joins TRBV28 and TRBJ2-5; D perhaps matches TRBD2 (5 bases). The CDR3 runs 13 residues. V lost 8 bases and J lost 0, with 10 bases in between. The germline V gene encodes CDR1 MDHEN and CDR2 SYDVKM. The chain's CDR3 is CASQRPDQETQYF. DNA of the CDR3: TGTGCCAGCCAGCGGCCAGACCAAGAGACCCAGTACTTC.

This chain uses TRBV29-1 with TRBJ2-5; TRBD1 might be the D (6 bases). CDR1 and CDR2 from the germline V gene are SQVTM and ANQGSEA. The CDR3 loop spans 13 amino acids. V was shortened by 7 bases and J by 3 bases, with 15 bases between the two germline ends. CDR3 bases: TGCAGCGGCACGGACAGCTCGGAAGAGACCCAGTACTTC. This sequence encodes CSGTDSSEETQYF.

V is TRBV5-1 and J is TRBJ2-3; no clear D. V was trimmed by 4 bases and J by 2 bases, leaving 11 bases between them. Germline lookup yields CDR1 SGHRS and CDR2 YFSETQ. The CDR3 totals 14 residues. CDR3: CASSRAGSTDTQYF. CDR3 DNA sequence: TGCGCCAGCAGCCGGGCAGGTTCCACAGATACGCAGTATTTT.